These 8 T cell receptor beta chains came from one sample sequenced in a study of T cell changes during pregnancy in multiple sclerosis. The table came from immunoSEQ multiplex PCR; TCRdb's copy has only in-frame clones and leaves some out. The sample holds some 100,000 clones; about 94% are singletons and the top ten take 0.9%. The sample in question was peripheral blood, obtained before pregnancy. These TCRs come from a female donor with multiple sclerosis, enrolled in a pregnancy study.

The J gene is TRBJ1-5, the V gene TRBV28, with D perhaps TRBD1 (5 bases). V gave up 3 bases and J gave up 0 bases, with 9 bases separating them. The CDR3 is made up of 15 amino acids. The V gene's germline CDR1 is MDHEN and CDR2 SYDVKM. The CDR3 here is CASSFARVSNQPQHF. The CDR3, as DNA: TGTGCCAGCAGTTTTGCCAGGGTTAGCAATCAGCCCCAGCATTTT. The full variable domain, rest sourced from reference TRBV28 and TRBJ1-5, is DVKVTQSSRYLVKRTGEKVFLECVQDMDHENMFWYRQDPGLGLRLIYFSYDVKMKEKGDIPEGYSVSREKKERFSLILESASTNQTSMYLCASSFARVSNQPQHFGDGTRLSIL.

The chain links TRBV27 to TRBJ2-1; D remains unclear. This CDR3 is built from 12 residues. The ends were cut back, 4 bases at V and 6 bases at J, with 7 bases in the middle. CDR1 is MNHEY, CDR2 SMNVEV, per germline (reference sequence). CDR3 loop: CASSSWANEQFF. CDR3 sequence (DNA): TGTGCCAGCAGTTCCTGGGCCAATGAGCAGTTCTTC.

The J gene is TRBJ1-1, the V gene TRBV6-5; 7 bases agree with TRBD1. This CDR3 comprises 13 residues. Trimming removed 5 bases from V and 3 bases from J; junction bases left unmatched: 3. The germline V gene has CDR1 MNHEY and CDR2 SVGAGI. CDR3 DNA: TGTGCCAGCAGTGACAGGGAGTACACTGAAGCTTTCTTT. As protein: CASSDREYTEAFF.

The chain combines TRBV19 with TRBJ2-1, with 11 bases identical to TRBD2. Germline values: CDR1 LNHDA, CDR2 SQIVND (reference sequence). V shed 5 bases, J shed 5 bases, and the junction held 5 bases outside the gene matches. CDR3 length: 15 residues. CDR3 bases: TGTGCCAGTAGTCCCATGGGACTAGCGGACAATGAGCAGTTCTTC. This codes for CASSPMGLADNEQFF.

CDR3 nucleotide sequence: TGTGCCAGCTCACCATCACAGGGGTTCGTCTACGAGCAGTACTTC. Its protein product is CASSPSQGFVYEQYF. J is TRBJ2-7 and V is TRBV18, with TRBD1 identical over 7 bases. Trimming removed 2 bases from V and 3 bases from J; junction bases left unmatched: 7. CDR3 length equals 15 residues. The germline V gene has CDR1 KGHSH and CDR2 LQKENI.

The chain is built from TRBV6-6 and TRBJ2-1; 7 bases align to TRBD2. Germline V gene lookup returns CDR1 MNHNY and CDR2 SVGAGI (reference sequence). CDR3 length: 14 amino acids. V lost 4 bases and J lost 4; bases outside the gene matches: 4. The CDR3 DNA reads as TGTGCCAGCAGTTCCCGGGAGGTTTACAATGAGCAGTTCTTC. It is translated as CASSSREVYNEQFF.

J is TRBJ2-5 and V is TRBV19; 8 bases line up with TRBD1. CDR1 is LNHDA and CDR2 is SQIVND in the germline V gene (reference sequence). The CDR3 loop spans 15 amino acids. The V and J ends lost 1 base and 5 bases, in that order; junction bases with no gene match: 6. Written as DNA, the CDR3 is TGTGCCAGTAGTATAGCGGACAGGGCTTATGAGACCCAGTACTTC. Protein sequence: CASSIADRAYETQYF.

This rearrangement joins TRBV9 to TRBJ2-1; weak D call: TRBD2 (5 bases). The V end lost 4 bases, the J end lost 10 bases, and 15 bases lay between the germline ends. Germline V gene data show CDR1 as SGDLS and CDR2 as YYNGEE. This CDR3 region has 13 residues. The CDR3 spells CASSPDYSGEQFF. The CDR3 nucleotides are TGTGCCAGCAGCCCCGACTATAGTGGCGAGCAGTTCTTC.